A single sample is the source of the 20 T cell receptor beta chains below, sequenced in a study of blood T cells in healthy people across ages. Using a J-beta primer mix together with a sample-barcoded 5' primer, a second PCR was run for roughly 6 to 11 cycles. One entry per CDR3 protein results from TCRdb running MiXCR on the 5' RACE reads. Among 1.5 million to 2 million distinct CDR3 sequences listed, roughly a third were seen once. Sequencing was performed on blood. The receptors shown here come from a woman in her 30s in good health.

This clonotype occurred a few times. This chain uses TRBV6-6 with TRBJ2-1; D unresolved. The ends were cut back, 4 bases at V and 8 bases at J, with 18 bases in the middle. Germline V gives CDR1 MNHNY, CDR2 SVGAGI (reference sequence). The CDR3 runs 15 residues. CDR3 DNA sequence: TGTGCCAGCAGTTCGTCCGGTGGCGATTGGGATGAGCAGTTCTTC. Protein product: CASSSSGGDWDEQFF.

This clonotype was detected a few times. The chain recombines TRBV7-9 with TRBJ1-6; a possible D gene is TRBD1 (5 bases). V gave up 4 bases and J gave up 10 bases, with 20 bases separating them. CDR3 length: 16 residues. Looked up from germline, CDR1 is SEHNR and CDR2 is FQNEAQ (reference sequence). The CDR3 nucleotides read TGTGCCAGCAGCTCCGCTGACAGTTCCTTTGAATCACCCCTCCACTTT. As protein: CASSSADSSFESPLHF.

The chain carries TRBV7-9 and TRBJ1-2, with 9 bases aligning to TRBD1. With 2 bases clipped from V and 3 bases from J, the junction kept 7 bases outside the gene matches. Germline V lookup: CDR1 SEHNR, CDR2 FQNEAQ (reference sequence). The CDR3 covers 16 residues. As DNA, the CDR3 is TGTGCCAGCAGCTTACCGCCGGGACAGGGCTACTATGGCTACACCTTC. Translating it yields CASSLPPGQGYYGYTF.

This clonotype was recorded a few times. The chain uses TRBV5-6 and TRBJ2-3; TRBD1 matches 10 bases. The V segment lost 5 bases and the J segment 4 bases; nucleotides outside the gene matches: 10. Per the germline V gene, CDR1 is SGHDT and CDR2 is YYEEEE. The CDR3 sequence is 16 residues long. The CDR3 sequence: CASRPPRDRGSDTQYF. In nucleotides, the CDR3 is TGTGCCAGCAGACCACCTCGGGACAGGGGATCAGATACGCAGTATTTT. Supplemented by reference TRBV5-6 and TRBJ2-3, the full variable domain reads DAGVTQSPTHLIKTRGQQVTLRCSPKSGHDTVSWYQQALGQGPQFIFQYYEEEERQRGNFPDRFSGHQFPNYSSELNVNALLLGDSALYLCASRPPRDRGSDTQYFGPGTRLTVL.

This clonotype was seen many times. The V gene is TRBV4-2, the J gene TRBJ2-5; weak D call: TRBD2 (6 bases). Trimming cost V 4 bases and J 1 base, with 16 bases left between them. Per the germline V gene, CDR1 is LGHNA and CDR2 is YNFKEQ. The CDR3 covers 16 residues. The CDR3 sequence: CASSPEVREPQETQYF. CDR3 sequence (DNA): TGTGCCAGCAGCCCCGAAGTCCGGGAGCCCCAAGAGACCCAGTACTTC.

The V gene is TRBV20-1, the J gene TRBJ1-6; tentative D call: TRBD1 (6 bases). The CDR3 has 14 residues. Germline CDR1 is DFQATT and CDR2 is SNEGSKA (reference sequence). V was pared by 2 bases and J by 5 bases, with 10 bases between. CDR3 protein: CSARTRGDNSPLHF. Here the CDR3 DNA reads TGCAGTGCTAGAACCAGGGGCGATAATTCACCCCTCCACTTT.

This clonotype was found many times. The rearrangement uses TRBV15 and TRBJ2-1; the D is unclear. Trimming took off 2 bases at V and 5 bases at J, with 19 bases between the two ends. Germline V gene lookup returns CDR1 LNHNV and CDR2 YYDKDF (reference sequence). The CDR3 runs 17 residues. CDR3: CATSRPPRARWDNEQFF. Written as DNA, the CDR3 is TGTGCCACCAGCAGACCCCCCCGTGCGAGGTGGGACAATGAGCAGTTCTTC.

This clonotype has a handful of counts. This rearrangement joins TRBV6-2 or TRBV6-3 to TRBJ2-6; 7 nucleotides align to TRBD1. The CDR3 length is 17 residues. The ends lost 5 bases at V and 0 bases at J; junction bases unmatched: 7. Germline CDR1 and CDR2: MNHEY and SVGEGT. This CDR3 reads CASSLPGQYSGANVLTF. The CDR3 nucleotides read TGTGCCAGCAGTCTACCGGGACAGTACTCTGGGGCCAACGTCCTGACTTTC.

The CDR3 loop reads CASSSHSTLRLDEQYF. In nucleotides, the CDR3 is TGTGCCAGCAGCTCACACAGCACACTTAGGTTGGACGAGCAGTACTTC. The rearrangement joins TRBV5-4 to TRBJ2-7; no reliable D call. CDR3 length: 16 amino acids. Germline loops: CDR1 SGHNT, CDR2 YYREEE (reference sequence). V lost 3 bases and J lost 5, with 21 bases in between.

This clonotype was seen a handful of times. DNA for the CDR3: TGTGCCAGCAGCTTAGATCCCTCAGCCCAGTACTTC. It encodes CASSLDPSAQYF. This chain connects TRBV7-9 to TRBJ2-5; D gene uncertain. CDR3 size: 12 residues. Trimming shortened V by 1 base and J by 9 bases, and 9 bases separated the two germline ends. CDR1 is SEHNR, CDR2 FQNEAQ, per germline (reference sequence).

The rearrangement joins TRBV5-1 to TRBJ1-1; TRBD1 agrees at 11 bases. CDR3 length: 16 residues. Unmatched junction bases numbered 10, after V lost 6 bases and J lost 3 bases. The germline CDR1 and CDR2 sequences are SGHRS and YFSETQ. The CDR3 DNA follows: TGCGCCAGCAATTCTTGGGACAGGGGGACCCACACTGAAGCTTTCTTT. It encodes CASNSWDRGTHTEAFF.

This chain uses TRBV7-2 with TRBJ2-5; 11 bases line up with TRBD2. The germline V gene encodes CDR1 SGHTA and CDR2 FQGNSA. This CDR3 comprises 16 residues. V shed 1 base, J shed 5 bases, and the junction held 6 bases outside the gene matches. CDR3 in DNA: TGTGCCAGCAGCTTAGTAGCGGGAGGGACCGGGGAGACCCAGTACTTC. Translation: CASSLVAGGTGETQYF.

The sample holds many counts of this clonotype. The rearrangement uses TRBV15 and TRBJ2-1, with D perhaps matching TRBD2 (6 bases). With 6 bases removed from V and 1 base from J, the gap between germline ends came to 13 bases. The germline gives CDR1 LNHNV, CDR2 YYDKDF (reference sequence). The CDR3 runs 15 residues. For the CDR3, the DNA is TGTGCCACCAGACCTTCTAGCGAATCCTACAATGAGCAGTTCTTC. It is translated as CATRPSSESYNEQFF. The full variable domain, in which reference TRBV15 and TRBJ2-1 provide the parts outside the CDR3, is DAMVIQNPRYQVTQFGKPVTLSCSQTLNHNVMYWYQQKSSQAPKLLFHYYDKDFNNEADTPDNFQSRRPNTSFCFLDIRSPGLGDTAMYLCATRPSSESYNEQFFGPGTRLTVL.

The V gene is TRBV28, the J gene TRBJ1-2; no firm D call. The CDR3 extends over 17 amino acids. Trimming took off 2 bases at V and 4 bases at J, with 20 bases between the two ends. In germline, CDR1 is MDHEN, CDR2 SYDVKM. The CDR3 sequence: CASSLSLGRLEIYGYTF. CDR3 nucleotides: TGTGCCAGCAGTTTAAGTCTTGGCAGGCTTGAAATCTATGGCTACACCTTC.

This clonotype was detected only a few times. The chain couples TRBV9 to TRBJ1-1; 7 positions agree with TRBD1. This CDR3 has 14 amino acids. V shed 9 bases and J 0 bases; nucleotides not matched to a gene: 8. The germline V gene encodes CDR1 SGDLS and CDR2 YYNGEE. CDR3: CATSPGTVNTEAFF. The CDR3 DNA is TGTGCCACATCCCCCGGGACAGTGAACACTGAAGCTTTCTTT.

Comment on this clonotype: A much larger clone is a single base away; this may be a read error. The chain joins TRBV7-3 to TRBJ2-1; TRBD1 matches 8 bases. The CDR3 has 15 residues. Looked up from germline, CDR1 is SGHTA and CDR2 is FQGTGA. Losses at the gene ends were 0 bases for V and 2 bases for J; bases not matched to a gene: 0. Here the CDR3 DNA reads TGTGCCAGCAGCTTAACGGGACAGGCCTACAATGAGCAGTTCTTC. It is translated as CASSLTGQAYNEQFF.

Concerning this clonotype itself: A much bigger clone sits one base away, suggesting this may be a read error. The CDR3 loop is CATSRIGTGAYNGQFF. The CDR3 region has the DNA TGTGCCACCAGCAGGATAGGGACAGGGGCCTACAATGGGCAGTTCTTC. This rearrangement joins TRBV15 to TRBJ2-1; 10 bases agree with TRBD1. Germline CDR1 is LNHNV and CDR2 is YYDKDF (reference sequence). This CDR3 is built from 16 residues.

The chain joins TRBV11-2 to TRBJ2-1, with D possibly TRBD2 on 5 matching bases. Trimming removed 5 bases from V and 5 bases from J, with 10 bases in between. The CDR3 is 13 residues long. Germline-derived CDR1 and CDR2 are SGHAT and FQNNGV. The CDR3 region is CASSPGFHNEQFF. The CDR3, as DNA: TGTGCCAGCAGCCCGGGGTTTCACAATGAGCAGTTCTTC. Filled out from reference TRBV11-2 and TRBJ2-1, the complete variable domain reads EAGVAQSPRYKIIEKRQSVAFWCNPISGHATLYWYQQILGQGPKLLIQFQNNGVVDDSQLPKDRFSAERLKGVDSTLKIQPAKLEDSAVYLCASSPGFHNEQFFGPGTRLTVL.

This chain connects TRBV21-1 to TRBJ1-2. TRBV21-1 is tagged as a pseudogene. There are 16 residues in the CDR3. This CDR3 is CASSKDEGTVDYGYTF. As DNA, the CDR3 is TGTGCCAGCAGCAAAGATGAGGGAACGGTCGACTATGGCTACACTTTC.

Only a few counts were recorded for this clonotype. This may be a read error, as it is one base from a much larger clone. This chain joins TRBV29-1 and TRBJ2-5; 7 positions match TRBD2. Germline CDR1 is SQVTM and CDR2 is ANQGSEA. The CDR3 consists of 16 residues. Trimming removed 6 bases from V and 5 bases from J; junction bases left unmatched: 18. CDR3 sequence: CSVPGPRAGFSETQYF. The CDR3 DNA sequence: TGCAGCGTCCCCGGCCCCCGAGCGGGATTTTCGGAGACCCAGTACTTC.